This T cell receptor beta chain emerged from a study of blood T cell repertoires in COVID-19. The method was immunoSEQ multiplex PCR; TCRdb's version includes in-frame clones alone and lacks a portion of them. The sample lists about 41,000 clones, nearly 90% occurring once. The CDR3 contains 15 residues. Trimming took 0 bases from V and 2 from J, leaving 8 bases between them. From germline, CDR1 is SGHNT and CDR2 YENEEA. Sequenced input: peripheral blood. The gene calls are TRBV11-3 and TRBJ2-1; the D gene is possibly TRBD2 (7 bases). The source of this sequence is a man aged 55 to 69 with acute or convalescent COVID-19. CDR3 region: CASSLDGGPYNEQFF. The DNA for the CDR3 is TGTGCCAGCAGCTTAGACGGGGGGCCCTACAATGAGCAGTTCTTC.